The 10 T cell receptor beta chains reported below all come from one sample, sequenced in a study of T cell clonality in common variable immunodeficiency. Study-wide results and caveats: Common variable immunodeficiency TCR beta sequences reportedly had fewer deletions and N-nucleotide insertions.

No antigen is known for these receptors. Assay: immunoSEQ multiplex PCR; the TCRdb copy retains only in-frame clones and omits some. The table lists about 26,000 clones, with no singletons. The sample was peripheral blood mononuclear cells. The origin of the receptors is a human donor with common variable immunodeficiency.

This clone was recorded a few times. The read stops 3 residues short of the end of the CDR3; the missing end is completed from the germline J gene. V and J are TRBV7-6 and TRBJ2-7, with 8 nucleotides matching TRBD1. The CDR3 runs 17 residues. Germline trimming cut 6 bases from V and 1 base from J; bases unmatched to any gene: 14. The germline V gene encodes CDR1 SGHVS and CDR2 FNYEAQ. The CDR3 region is CASSWGQAAKESYEQYF. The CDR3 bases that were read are TGTGCCAGCAGTTGGGGACAGGCCGCGAAGGAGTCCTACGAG.

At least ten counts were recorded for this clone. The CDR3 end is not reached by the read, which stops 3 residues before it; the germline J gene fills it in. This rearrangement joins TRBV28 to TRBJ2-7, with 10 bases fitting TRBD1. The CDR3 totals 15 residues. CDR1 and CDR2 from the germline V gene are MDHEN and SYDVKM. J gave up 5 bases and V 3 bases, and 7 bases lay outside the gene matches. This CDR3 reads CASSLTGTGADEQYF. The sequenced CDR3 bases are TGTGCCAGCAGTTTGACCGGGACAGGGGCGGACGAG.

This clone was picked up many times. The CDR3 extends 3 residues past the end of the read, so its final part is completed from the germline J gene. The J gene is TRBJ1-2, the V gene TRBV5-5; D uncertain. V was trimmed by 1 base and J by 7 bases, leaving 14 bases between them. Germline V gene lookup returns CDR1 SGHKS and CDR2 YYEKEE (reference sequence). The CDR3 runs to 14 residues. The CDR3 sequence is CASSLHVTKTGYTF. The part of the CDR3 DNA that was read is TGTGCCAGCAGCTTGCACGTCACAAAAACTGGC.

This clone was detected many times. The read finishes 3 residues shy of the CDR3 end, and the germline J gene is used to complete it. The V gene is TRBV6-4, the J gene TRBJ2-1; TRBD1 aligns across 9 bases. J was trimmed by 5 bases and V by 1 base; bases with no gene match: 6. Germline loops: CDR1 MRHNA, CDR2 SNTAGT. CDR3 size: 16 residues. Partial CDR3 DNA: TGTGCCAGCAGTGACTTCGGACAGGGGAAGAACAATGAG. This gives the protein CASSDFGQGKNNE. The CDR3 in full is CASSDFGQGKNNEQFF.

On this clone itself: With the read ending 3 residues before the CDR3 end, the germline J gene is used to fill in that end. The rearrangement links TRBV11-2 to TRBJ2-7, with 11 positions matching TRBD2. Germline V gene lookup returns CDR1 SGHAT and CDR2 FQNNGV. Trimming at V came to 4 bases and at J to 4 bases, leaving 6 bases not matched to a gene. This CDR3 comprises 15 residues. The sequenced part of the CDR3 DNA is TGTGCCAGCAGCTACCTAGCGGGAGGATATTACGAG. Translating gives CASSYLAGGYYE. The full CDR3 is CASSYLAGGYYEQYF. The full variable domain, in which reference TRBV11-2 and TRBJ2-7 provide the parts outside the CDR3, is EAGVAQSPRYKIIEKRQSVAFWCNPISGHATLYWYQQILGQGPKLLIQFQNNGVVDDSQLPKDRFSAERLKGVDSTLKIQPAKLEDSAVYLCASSYLAGGYYEQYFGPGTRLTVT.

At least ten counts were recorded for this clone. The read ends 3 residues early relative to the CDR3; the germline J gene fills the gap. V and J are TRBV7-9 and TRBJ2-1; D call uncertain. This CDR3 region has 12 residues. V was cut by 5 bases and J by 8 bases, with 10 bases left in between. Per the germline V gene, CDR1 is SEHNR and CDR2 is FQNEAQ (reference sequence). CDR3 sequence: CASSQDHHEQFF. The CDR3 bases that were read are TGTGCCAGCAGCCAGGATCATCATGAG.

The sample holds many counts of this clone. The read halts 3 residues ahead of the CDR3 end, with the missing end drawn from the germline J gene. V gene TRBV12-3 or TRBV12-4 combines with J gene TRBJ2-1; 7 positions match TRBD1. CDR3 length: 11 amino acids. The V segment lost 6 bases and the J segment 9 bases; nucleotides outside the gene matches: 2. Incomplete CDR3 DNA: TGTGCCAGCAGGACAGGGTCTGAG. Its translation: CASRTGSE. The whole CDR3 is CASRTGSEQFF.

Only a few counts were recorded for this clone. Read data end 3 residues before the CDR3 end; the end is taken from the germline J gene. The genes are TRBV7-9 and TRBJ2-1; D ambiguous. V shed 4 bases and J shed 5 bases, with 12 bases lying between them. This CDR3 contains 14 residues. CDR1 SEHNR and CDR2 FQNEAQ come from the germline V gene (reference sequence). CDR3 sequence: CASSSSKGDNEQFF. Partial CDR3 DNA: TGTGCCAGCAGCTCATCGAAGGGTGACAATGAG.

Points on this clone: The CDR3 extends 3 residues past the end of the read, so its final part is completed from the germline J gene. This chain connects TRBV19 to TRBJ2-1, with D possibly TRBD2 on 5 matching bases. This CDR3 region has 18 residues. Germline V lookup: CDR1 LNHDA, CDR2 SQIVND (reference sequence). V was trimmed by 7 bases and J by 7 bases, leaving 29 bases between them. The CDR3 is CASTGGFYSSIDVNEQFF. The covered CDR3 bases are TGTGCCAGTACAGGAGGTTTCTATTCGTCAATTGACGTAAATGAG.

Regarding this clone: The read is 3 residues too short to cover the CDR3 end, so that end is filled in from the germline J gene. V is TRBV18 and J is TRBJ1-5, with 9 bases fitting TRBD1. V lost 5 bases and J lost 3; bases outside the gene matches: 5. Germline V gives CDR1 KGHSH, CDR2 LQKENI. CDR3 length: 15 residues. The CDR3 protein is CASSSGQGLNQPQHF. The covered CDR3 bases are TGTGCCAGCTCATCGGGACAGGGCCTCAATCAGCCC.